The 8 T cell receptor beta chains below all came from one sample that was sequenced in a study of CD8 T cells in acute hepatitis C reinfection. Documented time point: naive CD8 control sorted from an acute-time-point sample. Clones were read by immunoSEQ multiplex PCR, and TCRdb kept only the in-frame ones, dropping some. Of about 38,000 clones listed, 80% to 90% are singletons. The sample was naive CD8+ T cells from PBMCs. These receptors came from a woman aged 18-29 years who spontaneously cleared hepatitis C infection.

The V and J genes are TRBV6-5 and TRBJ2-5; perhaps D is TRBD1 or TRBD2 (6 bases each). The V and J ends lost 4 bases and 5 bases respectively, with 11 bases between them. Germline values: CDR1 MNHEY, CDR2 SVGAGI. This CDR3 has 13 amino acids. The CDR3 DNA reads TGTGCCAGCAGTTCAGGGGACTCGGAGACCCAGTACTTC. Protein: CASSSGDSETQYF.

The gene calls are TRBV15 and TRBJ1-2; possible D gene TRBD1, 5 bases. The germline CDR1 and CDR2 sequences are LNHNV and YYDKDF (reference sequence). Trimming removed 0 bases at V and 4 bases at J, with 21 bases between. The CDR3 consists of 18 residues. The CDR3 region is CATSRDEPRGALGYGYTF. The CDR3 nucleotides are TGTGCCACCAGCAGAGATGAGCCTAGGGGCGCCCTTGGCTATGGCTACACCTTC.

This chain joins TRBV13 and TRBJ1-1; D call uncertain. This CDR3 has 12 amino acids. The V gene lost 6 bases and the J gene lost 4 bases, with 9 bases spanning the gap. Per the germline V gene, CDR1 is PRHDT and CDR2 is FYEKMQ (reference sequence). The CDR3 DNA is TGTGCCAGCAGAGACGGAGGCACTGAAGCTTTCTTT. Protein sequence: CASRDGGTEAFF.

The chain is built from TRBV30 and TRBJ2-7, with unresolved D. Germline V lookup: CDR1 GTSNPN, CDR2 SVGIG (reference sequence). CDR3 length: 13 residues. V dropped 5 bases and J dropped 0 bases, with 11 bases sitting between them. CDR3 protein: CAWLKVASYEQYF. The DNA of the CDR3 is TGTGCCTGGCTTAAAGTCGCCTCCTACGAGCAGTACTTC.

This sequence joins TRBV14 and TRBJ1-2, with D perhaps matching TRBD1 (5 bases). CDR3 length: 16 amino acids. Trimming cost V 0 bases and J 4 bases, with 15 bases left between them. The germline gives CDR1 SGHDN, CDR2 FVKESK. CDR3: CASSQEPGPGGYGYTF. The CDR3 nucleotides read TGTGCCAGCAGCCAAGAACCCGGACCGGGGGGCTATGGCTACACCTTC.

V and J are TRBV6-1 and TRBJ2-2; tentative D call: TRBD1 (6 bases). Per the germline V gene, CDR1 is MNHNS and CDR2 is SASEGT. V lost 2 bases to trimming and J lost 6 bases, with 10 bases between them. This CDR3 is built from 14 residues. The CDR3 protein is CASSEYRVPGELFF. DNA of the CDR3: TGTGCCAGCAGTGAATACAGGGTCCCCGGGGAGCTGTTTTTT.

The rearrangement joins TRBV27 to TRBJ2-7; D uncertain. The CDR3 loop spans 11 amino acids. Germline V gives CDR1 MNHEY, CDR2 SMNVEV (reference sequence). The ends were cut back, 2 bases at V and 7 bases at J, with 6 bases in the middle. Here the CDR3 DNA reads TGTGCCAGCAGTTTAAGGGTGGAGCAGTACTTC. Protein: CASSLRVEQYF.

The rearrangement uses TRBV23-1 and TRBJ2-2; weak D call: TRBD2 (6 bases). TRBV23-1 belongs to the ORF category, with a function that is uncertain. This CDR3 contains 17 residues. V was pared by 4 bases and J by 5 bases, with 20 bases between. CDR3 in amino acids: CASSRPYLEGVTGELFF. CDR3 nucleotide sequence: TGCGCCAGCAGTCGTCCTTATCTGGAGGGCGTGACCGGGGAGCTGTTTTTT.